Sequencing of this T cell receptor gamma chain was carried out in a study of gamma-delta chains in newborns, infants, children. TCRdb re-processed the reads using CATT. The top ten hold roughly 45% of the sample, which has 2,000 to 2,500 gamma-chain clones, around 27% seen once. Looked up from germline, CDR1 is GITISATS and CDR2 is ISYDGTV (reference sequence). With V trimmed by 0 bases and J by 7 bases, 9 bases remained unmatched. The CDR3 spans 18 residues. The V gene is TRGV9, the J gene TRGJP. This TCR was recovered from a child who was a newborn, infant or young child, either healthy, febrile or measles-vaccinated (not recorded which). Input material: blood. CDR3 bases: TGTGCCTTGTGGGAGGTGCAGGTCAGGGAGTTGGGCAAAAAAATCAAGGTATTT. Encoded protein: CALWEVQVRELGKKIKVF.